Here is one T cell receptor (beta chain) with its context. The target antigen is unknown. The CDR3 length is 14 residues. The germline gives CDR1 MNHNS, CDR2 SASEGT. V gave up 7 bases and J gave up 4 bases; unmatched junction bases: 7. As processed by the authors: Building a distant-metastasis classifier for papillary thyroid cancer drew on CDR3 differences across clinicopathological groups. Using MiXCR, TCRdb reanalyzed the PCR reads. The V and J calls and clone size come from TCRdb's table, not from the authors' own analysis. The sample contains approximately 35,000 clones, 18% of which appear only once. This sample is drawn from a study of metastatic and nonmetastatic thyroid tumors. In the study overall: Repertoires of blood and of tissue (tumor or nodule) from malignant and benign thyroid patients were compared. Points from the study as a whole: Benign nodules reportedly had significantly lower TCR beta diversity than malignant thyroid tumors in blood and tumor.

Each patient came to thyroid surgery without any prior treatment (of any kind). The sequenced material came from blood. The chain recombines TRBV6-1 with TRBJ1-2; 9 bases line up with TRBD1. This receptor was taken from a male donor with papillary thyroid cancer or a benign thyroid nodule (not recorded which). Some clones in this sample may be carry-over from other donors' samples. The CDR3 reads CASNQDRGGYGYTF. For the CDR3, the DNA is TGTGCCAGCAATCAAGACAGGGGGGGCTATGGCTACACCTTC.